The 5 T cell receptor beta chains listed next were all sequenced from one sample in a study of radiotherapy plus CTLA-4 blockade in lung cancer. The method was immunoSEQ multiplex PCR; TCRdb's version includes in-frame clones alone and lacks a portion of them. The data hold approximately 45,000 clones, with 63% observed a single time. The sequenced sample was peripheral blood, obtained from a patient treated with radiotherapy plus ipilimumab. The receptors derive from a human donor with non-small cell lung cancer who had a partial response to radiotherapy plus ipilimumab.

The chain recombines TRBV5-8 with TRBJ1-1; 8 bases line up with TRBD1. V gave up 6 bases and J gave up 1 base; unmatched junction bases: 11. From germline, CDR1 is SGHTS and CDR2 YDEGEE. The CDR3 is made up of 16 amino acids. The CDR3 region has the DNA TGTGCCAGCACCGAATTAACCGGGACAGGGAACACTGAAGCTTTCTTT. It is translated as CASTELTGTGNTEAFF.

The CDR3 DNA is TGTGCCACCAGCTTGGGGGCCCATGGGGATGAGCAGTTCTTC. This sequence encodes CATSLGAHGDEQFF. This rearrangement joins TRBV15 to TRBJ2-1, with a weak D call TRBD1 (6 bases). Germline-derived CDR1 and CDR2 are LNHNV and YYDKDF (reference sequence). With 5 bases removed from V and 8 bases from J, the gap between germline ends came to 16 bases. CDR3 length: 14 residues.

A few counts support this clone. This chain links TRBV6-1 with TRBJ1-5; TRBD1 aligns across 8 bases. The length of the CDR3 is 15 residues. Germline assignment: CDR1 MNHNS and CDR2 SASEGT. V was pared by 1 base and J by 6 bases, with 5 bases of the junction left unmatched. The CDR3 sequence: CASSEEAGGIQPQHF. The CDR3 DNA reads as TGTGCCAGCAGTGAAGAGGCAGGGGGCATTCAGCCCCAGCATTTT.

The V call is TRBV15, the J call TRBJ1-2; unclear D gene. CDR1 LNHNV and CDR2 YYDKDF come from the germline V gene (reference sequence). Trimming took off 0 bases at V and 2 bases at J, with 16 bases between the two ends. The CDR3 length is 17 residues. The CDR3 region is CATSRDMLSVGNYGYTF. The CDR3 DNA reads TGTGCCACCAGCAGAGATATGCTTTCCGTGGGCAACTATGGCTACACCTTC.

This rearrangement joins TRBV5-1 to TRBJ2-1, with D hard to call. This CDR3 has 13 residues. Trimming took 1 base from V and 4 from J, leaving 6 bases between them. Germline CDR1 reads SGHRS; CDR2 reads YFSETQ. Here the CDR3 reads CASSLPGYNEQFF. The CDR3 DNA reads TGCGCCAGCAGCTTGCCCGGTTACAATGAGCAGTTCTTC.